This entry is about one T cell receptor beta chain. The table lists this clone with a few counts. The target of this receptor is not known. Base quality data are lacking; no much larger clone is found one base away. This specimen belongs to a study of CD8+ T cells in alopecia areata (dated by TCRdb to the late 2010s). Notes on the research overall: The treated patients took part in an open-label pilot trial in which moderate-to-severe alopecia areata was treated with oral tofacitinib at 5 to 10 mg twice daily. In treated patients, disease severity was measured using the SALT score, which gives the percentage of scalp surface area affected. To study T cell clonal expansion in alopecia areata, the researchers applied high-throughput TCRbeta sequencing to both the C3H/HeJ mouse model and human patients. Biopsies were taken from tofacitinib-treated patients at baseline and at 4 and 24 weeks of treatment, and a later scalp biopsy was taken in several of the tofacitinib-treated patients. Scalp clonality was compared across normal scalp (n=4), patchy alopecia areata scalp (n=8), and alopecia totalis/universalis scalp (n=8). Scalp tissue and sorted CD4+ and CD8+ peripheral blood T cells from patchy and totalis/universalis alopecia areata patients and from healthy controls were covered by human TCRbeta sequencing. immunoSEQ multiplex PCR using 35 Vbeta forward primers and 13 Jbeta reverse primers was used to amplify TCRbeta CDR3 regions. Patients received tofacitinib for 6 to 18 months and were then followed off drug for 6 months to check for delayed response and recurrence. The RNA source kit depended on sample type: the PAXgene miRNA kit for fixed scalp, the miRNeasy kit for PBMCs, and the RNeasy kit for mouse skin.

This sample's time point label indicates: around 24 weeks on oral tofacitinib. The sample's treatment or condition, from its label and the paper: oral pan-JAK inhibitor, 5-10 mg twice daily. Lesional scalp punch biopsies and peripheral blood were collected from alopecia areata patients. After PBMCs were isolated by density centrifugation and stained for CD3, CD4 and CD8, a FACSAria was used to sort CD4+ and CD8+ T cells. The method behind the library was the immunoSEQ multiplex PCR assay. RNA was extracted from all samples and reverse transcribed into cDNA as template for TCR sequencing. First-strand cDNA was synthesized with SuperScript III using a 2:1 mix of oligo-dT and random hexamers. A synthetic immune receptor repertoire was used to gauge amplification bias, and whatever bias remained was removed computationally. The authors processed their data as follows. Raw reads were preprocessed for error removal, and CDR3 was defined according to IMGT conventions as running from the conserved cysteine to phenylalanine. To get clonality, Shannon entropy was normalized by log2 of the number of productive unique TCRs and the result was subtracted from 1. Whether each scalp clone was CD4 or CD8 was inferred by checking scalp TCRbeta sequences against the CD4 and CD8 repertoires from sorted blood. The clones in this table, taken by TCRdb from immuneACCESS, are in-frame only. Not every clone is retained; where verified, under half of the shortfall comes from an unresolved V gene, and the cause of the rest is unknown. D and trimming come from the DNA, and the V and J calls and clone size come from that table. The sample has fewer than 350,000 clones on record, 58% of them singletons. Around 1.8% of the sample belongs to the ten largest clones.

V lost 2 bases and J lost 8 bases; the stretch between them is 13 bases long. Looking up the germline V gene yields CDR1 SGDLS and CDR2 YYNGEE. The CDR3 sequence holds 13 residues, the cysteine and phenylalanine included. The entry retains the CDR3 DNA only, 39 bases that are in frame from base 1. General findings and caveats noted by the study authors: Higher clonality and more expanded CD8+ clones were observed in lesional scalp than in normal scalp, particularly in alopecia totalis/universalis, a finding suggestive of antigenic drive. Many expanded lesional clones were found to persist in scalp and blood during tofacitinib treatment, and relapse after treatment cessation may be partly explained by this persistence. Resident alphabeta T cells in normal human skin are also sequenced, complicating scalp TCR repertoire analysis, unlike mouse skin dominated by gammadelta T cells. Because the treated cohort was small and had just a single nonresponder, larger studies are needed to establish links between baseline CD8+ expansion and response. Shared TCR sequences between patients were less evident than in mice, which may be partly attributable to HLA diversity in the patient population. Tofacitinib significantly decreased scalp clonality and the number of expanded CD8+ clones among the top 100 scalp clones.

The source of this sequence is a human donor with alopecia areata. Sequenced material: CD4+ T cells sorted from blood, taken at week 24, from a patient treated with tofacitinib. Recombination joined TRBV9 with TRBJ1-2; the D gene is possibly TRBD1, with 6 bases matching. The CDR3 corresponds to CASSVLAGEGYTF. The bases are TGTGCCAGCAGCGTTCTGGCAGGGGAGGGCTACACCTTC.